The 13 T cell receptor beta chains given below trace back to one sample, sequenced in a study of shared clonotypes between healthy human individuals. TCRdb's copy holds only in-frame clones and misses some; the assay was immunoSEQ multiplex PCR. There are 950,000 to 1,300,000 clones in the sample; 75% occur only once, and approximately 1.5% lies in the top ten. The sample consisted of memory CD4+ T cells sorted from blood. Described subset: CD45RA-negative fraction. All receptors come from a man between 18 and 35 years old in good health.

The chain employs TRBV5-6 and TRBJ1-6; the D gene is possibly TRBD1 (5 bases). The CDR3 has 12 residues. Trimming shortened V by 4 bases and J by 9 bases, and 8 bases separated the two germline ends. Germline lookup yields CDR1 SGHDT and CDR2 YYEEEE. The CDR3 coding sequence is TGTGCCAGCAGCCCAGGGCCTTCACCCCTCCACTTT. Translating it yields CASSPGPSPLHF.

The chain couples TRBV28 to TRBJ1-2; weak D call: TRBD1 (5 bases). The germline V gene encodes CDR1 MDHEN and CDR2 SYDVKM. The CDR3 is made up of 13 amino acids. With 3 bases removed from V and 8 bases from J, the gap between germline ends came to 13 bases. CDR3 DNA sequence: TGTGCCAGCAGTTTCATGGGGCGCGGAGGCTACACCTTC. Its translation is CASSFMGRGGYTF.

This clone occurred a few times. The gene calls are TRBV5-6 and TRBJ1-4; possible D gene TRBD1, 6 bases. Germline loops: CDR1 SGHDT, CDR2 YYEEEE. This CDR3 has 14 residues. Trimming shortened V by 4 bases and J by 8 bases, and 15 bases separated the two germline ends. Written as DNA, the CDR3 is TGTGCCAGCAGCCGGACCCACGGGGGCGAAAAACTGTTTTTT. Its protein is CASSRTHGGEKLFF.

The V call is TRBV10-3, the J call TRBJ2-1; D not resolved. Germline V lookup: CDR1 ENHRY, CDR2 SYGVKD. CDR3 size: 12 residues. V lost 0 bases and J 15 bases, leaving 12 bases between the germline ends. DNA for the CDR3: TGTGCCATCAGTGAGTCAGAGATGCTCTTGTTCTTC. Its translation: CAISESEMLLFF.

V is TRBV7-2 and J is TRBJ2-1; 7 nucleotides agree with TRBD1. The J segment lost 7 bases and the V segment lost 6 bases, leaving 12 bases of the junction unmatched. CDR3 size: 15 residues. Germline CDR1 SGHTA, CDR2 FQGNSA. Written as DNA, the CDR3 is TGTGCCAGCAGGTACGGGACAGCCCCCGGGAATGAGCAGTTCTTC. The encoded protein is CASRYGTAPGNEQFF. The full variable domain, completed using reference TRBV7-2 and TRBJ2-1, is GAGVSQSPSNKVTEKGKDVELRCDPISGHTALYWYRQSLGQGLEFLIYFQGNSAPDKSGLPSDRFSAERTGGSVSTLTIQRTQQEDSAVYLCASRYGTAPGNEQFFGPGTRLTVL.

The chain combines TRBV5-6 with TRBJ1-2, with unresolved D. With 2 bases removed from V and 1 base from J, the gap between germline ends came to 9 bases. Per the germline V gene, CDR1 is SGHDT and CDR2 is YYEEEE. CDR3 length: 14 amino acids. The DNA of the CDR3 is TGTGCCAGCAGCTTCAAAAGGTTTAACTATGGCTACACCTTC. This codes for CASSFKRFNYGYTF.

The chain is built from TRBV5-6 and TRBJ1-6, with TRBD1 identical over 9 bases. The germline V gene encodes CDR1 SGHDT and CDR2 YYEEEE. Trimming cost V 4 bases and J 7 bases; bases outside gene matches: 9. This CDR3 is 16 amino acids long. The CDR3 reads CASSGKTGGDNSPLHF. In DNA form, the CDR3 reads TGTGCCAGCAGCGGAAAAACAGGGGGCGACAATTCACCCCTCCACTTT.

V and J are TRBV19 and TRBJ2-7; D unclear. CDR3 length equals 15 residues. Germline CDR1 and CDR2: LNHDA and SQIVND (reference sequence). V lost 3 bases, J lost 1 base, and 13 bases lay in between. CDR3 DNA: TGTGCCAGTAGTATTAAGGCAGGCAAGTCCTACGAGCAGTACTTC. Translated: CASSIKAGKSYEQYF.

This sequence joins TRBV6-1 and TRBJ1-4; TRBD1 might be the D (5 bases). The V end was cut by 2 bases, the J end by 13 bases, with 8 bases between. The germline V gene has CDR1 MNHNS and CDR2 SASEGT. The CDR3 is 11 residues long. In DNA, the CDR3 is TGTGCCAGCAGTGAAAGCAGGGTACTGTTTTTT. This encodes CASSESRVLFF.

V is TRBV28 and J is TRBJ1-4; TRBD1 might be the D (5 bases). Trimming took 6 bases from V and 2 from J, leaving 22 bases between them. This CDR3 is 18 amino acids long. Germline values: CDR1 MDHEN, CDR2 SYDVKM. The CDR3 protein is CASRPAGGNFMTNEKLFF. DNA for the CDR3: TGTGCCAGCAGGCCCGCGGGGGGGAATTTTATGACTAATGAAAAACTGTTTTTT.

The chain uses TRBV6-1 and TRBJ1-5; 11 bases map to TRBD1. The CDR3 has 15 residues. Germline assignment: CDR1 MNHNS and CDR2 SASEGT. The V segment lost 7 bases and the J segment 7 bases; nucleotides outside the gene matches: 9. CDR3 in amino acids: CASIGQGAANQPQHF. In nucleotides, the CDR3 is TGTGCCAGCATTGGACAGGGGGCAGCCAACCAGCCCCAGCATTTT.

The gene calls are TRBV6-1 and TRBJ2-3, with D possibly matching TRBD2 (5 bases). V lost 4 bases to trimming and J lost 0 bases, with 17 bases between them. The CDR3 is 17 amino acids. Germline CDR1 is MNHNS and CDR2 is SASEGT. The DNA for the CDR3 is TGTGCCAGCAGTGCGTATTACGTTGGCGGGAGCACAGATACGCAGTATTTT. Its protein product is CASSAYYVGGSTDTQYF.

This clone has a handful of counts. The chain uses TRBV6-5 and TRBJ2-1, with no clear D. V gave up 3 bases and J gave up 5 bases, with 14 bases separating them. Looked up from germline, CDR1 is MNHEY and CDR2 is SVGAGI. CDR3 length: 15 residues. The CDR3 reads CASSYGGIADNEQFF. CDR3 coding DNA: TGTGCCAGCAGTTATGGTGGGATTGCGGACAATGAGCAGTTCTTC.